These 9 T cell receptor beta chains came from one sample sequenced in a study of shared clonotypes between healthy human individuals. Assay used: immunoSEQ multiplex PCR; TCRdb lists only in-frame clones, some missing. The repertoire holds 2.5 million or so clones, with over 85% as singletons. The sample comprised naive CD4+ T cells sorted from blood. The sample's subset: CD45RA+ positively selected. The receptor source for this set is a man aged 18 to 29 in good health.

The rearrangement links TRBV6-5 to TRBJ2-7; possibly TRBD1 for D (5 bases). CDR3 length: 15 residues. V dropped 10 bases and J dropped 0 bases, with 19 bases sitting between them. Germline V lookup: CDR1 MNHEY, CDR2 SVGAGI. Here the CDR3 DNA reads TGTGCCACGCGGCCAGTCGGACAAGCCTCCTACGAGCAGTACTTC. This codes for CATRPVGQASYEQYF.

This clone was picked up a small number of times. This rearrangement joins TRBV21-1 to TRBJ1-6; TRBD1 is the table's D call and was not checked against the DNA. TRBV21-1 is a recognized pseudogene. This CDR3 contains 14 residues. The CDR3 nucleotides read TGTGCCGCTAGCCCCGGGACAGTCTTATCGCCCCTCCACTTT. Its translation: CAASPGTVLSPLHF.

A note on this clone: Other DNA sequences in this specimen translate into the identical CDR3. V usage is TRBV29-1 and J usage is TRBJ1-5; weak D call: TRBD1 (5 bases). Germline assignment: CDR1 SQVTM and CDR2 ANQGSEA. CDR3 length: 12 residues. V was cut by 4 bases and J by 1 base, with 5 bases left in between. CDR3 sequence (DNA): TGCAGCGTTGGGGGGAGCAATCAGCCCCAGCATTTT. Its protein product is CSVGGSNQPQHF.

The chain recombines TRBV6-5 with TRBJ2-7, with TRBD2 matching 7 bases. The V gene's germline CDR1 is MNHEY and CDR2 SVGAGI. This CDR3 has 15 amino acids. Germline trimming cut 3 bases from V and 7 bases from J; bases unmatched to any gene: 12. CDR3 residues: CASSYSGRGAREQYF. Here the CDR3 DNA reads TGTGCCAGCAGTTATAGTGGGAGGGGAGCGAGAGAGCAGTACTTC.

The gene calls are TRBV30 and TRBJ1-4; D unresolved. Germline CDR1 GTSNPN, CDR2 SVGIG (reference sequence). This CDR3 has 13 amino acids. Trimming removed 5 bases from V and 0 bases from J, with 7 bases in between. CDR3 sequence: CAWSAATNEKLFF. CDR3 nucleotide sequence: TGTGCCTGGTCGGCGGCAACTAATGAAAAACTGTTTTTT.

Concerning this clone: The sample contains more than one DNA sequence encoding this CDR3. This chain uses TRBV5-1 with TRBJ2-3; the D is unclear. The V end was cut by 4 bases, the J end by 2 bases, with 5 bases between. The CDR3 consists of 12 residues. Germline V gene data show CDR1 as SGHRS and CDR2 as YFSETQ. This chain's CDR3 is CASSANTDTQYF. The CDR3 coding sequence is TGCGCCAGCAGCGCCAACACAGATACGCAGTATTTT.

V gene TRBV4-3 combines with J gene TRBJ2-5; 9 bases are a match to TRBD2. CDR3 size: 16 residues. V shed 1 base and J 2 bases; nucleotides not matched to a gene: 5. Germline V gene sequence: CDR1 LGHNA, CDR2 YSLEER. CDR3 coding DNA: TGCGCCAGCAGCCAAGGAGCGGGAGGAGGGCAAGAGACCCAGTACTTC. This encodes CASSQGAGGGQETQYF.

This clone was found once. The CDR3 loop is CASSFSPGPGEQYF. For the CDR3, the DNA is TGCGCCAGCAGCTTCTCACCGGGTCCGGGAGAGCAGTACTTC. This chain uses TRBV5-1 with TRBJ2-7; D perhaps matches TRBD2 (5 bases). The CDR3 totals 14 residues. Germline assignment: CDR1 SGHRS and CDR2 YFSETQ. V lost 2 bases to trimming and J lost 7 bases, with 16 bases between them.

The J gene is TRBJ2-3, the V gene TRBV30, with D maybe TRBD2 (5 bases). Trimming pared 0 bases from V and 2 bases from J, leaving 18 bases between. Germline V gene lookup returns CDR1 GTSNPN and CDR2 SVGIG (reference sequence). This CDR3 contains 17 residues. This CDR3 is CAWSVGRAEAFTDTQYF. The CDR3 DNA reads TGTGCCTGGAGTGTAGGTCGAGCGGAGGCCTTCACAGATACGCAGTATTTT.